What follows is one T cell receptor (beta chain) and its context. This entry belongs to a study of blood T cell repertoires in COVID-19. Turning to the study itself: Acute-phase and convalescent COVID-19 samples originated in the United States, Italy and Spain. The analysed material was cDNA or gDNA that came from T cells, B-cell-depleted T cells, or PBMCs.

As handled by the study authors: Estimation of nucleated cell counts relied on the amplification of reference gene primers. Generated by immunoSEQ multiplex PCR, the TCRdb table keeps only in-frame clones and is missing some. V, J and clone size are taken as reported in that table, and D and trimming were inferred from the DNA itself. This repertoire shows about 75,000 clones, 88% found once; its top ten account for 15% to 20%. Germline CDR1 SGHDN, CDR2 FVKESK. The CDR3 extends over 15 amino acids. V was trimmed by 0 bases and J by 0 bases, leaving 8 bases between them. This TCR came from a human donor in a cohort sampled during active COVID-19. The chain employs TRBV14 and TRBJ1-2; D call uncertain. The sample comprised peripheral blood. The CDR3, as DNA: TGTGCCAGCAGCCAAGAGTTCAGAACTAACTATGGCTACACCTTC. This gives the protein CASSQEFRTNYGYTF.